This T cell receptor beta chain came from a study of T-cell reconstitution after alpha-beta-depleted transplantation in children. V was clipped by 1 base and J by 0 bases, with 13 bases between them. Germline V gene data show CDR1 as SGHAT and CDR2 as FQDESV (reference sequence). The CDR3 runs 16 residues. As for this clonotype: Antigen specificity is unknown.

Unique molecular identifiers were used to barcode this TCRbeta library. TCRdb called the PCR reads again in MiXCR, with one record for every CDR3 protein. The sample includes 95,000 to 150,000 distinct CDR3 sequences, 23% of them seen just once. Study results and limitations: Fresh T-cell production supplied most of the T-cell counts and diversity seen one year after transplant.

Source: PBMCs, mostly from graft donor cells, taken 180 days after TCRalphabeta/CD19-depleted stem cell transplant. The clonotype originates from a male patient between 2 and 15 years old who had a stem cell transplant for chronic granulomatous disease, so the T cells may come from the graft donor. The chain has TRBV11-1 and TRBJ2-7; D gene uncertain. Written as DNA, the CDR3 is TGTGCCAGCAGCTTAGGAAGGGTCACCTCCTCCTACGAGCAGTACTTC. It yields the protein CASSLGRVTSSYEQYF.